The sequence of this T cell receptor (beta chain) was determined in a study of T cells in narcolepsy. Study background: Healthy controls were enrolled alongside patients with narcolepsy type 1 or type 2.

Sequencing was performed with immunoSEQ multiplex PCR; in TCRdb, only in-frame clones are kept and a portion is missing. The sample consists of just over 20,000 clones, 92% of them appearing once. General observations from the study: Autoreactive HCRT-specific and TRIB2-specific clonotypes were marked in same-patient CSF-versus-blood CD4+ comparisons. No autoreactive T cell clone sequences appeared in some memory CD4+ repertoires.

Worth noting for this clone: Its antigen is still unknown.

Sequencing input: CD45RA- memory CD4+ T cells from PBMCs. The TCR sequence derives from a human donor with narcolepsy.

The DNA for the CDR3 is TGTGCCTGGAGTGCCAATATGAACACTGAAGCTTTCTTT. Translating it yields CAWSANMNTEAFF. J is TRBJ1-1 and V is TRBV30; D is unresolved. Germline V gene sequence: CDR1 GTSNPN, CDR2 SVGIG (reference sequence). There are 13 residues in the CDR3. The germline V and J ends were trimmed by 1 base and 0 bases, with 6 bases remaining between them.